This section outlines one T cell receptor (beta chain) sequence together with its context. What it binds is unknown. The data originate from a study of CD8 T cells in Susac syndrome. Study-wide points: The TCR sequencing and HLA analysis in the study involved a relatively small number of individuals, as the study acknowledged.

The CDR3 runs 13 residues. Trimming stripped 3 bases from V and 5 bases from J, with 8 bases between. Healthy donors constituted the control group, matched for age and sex. TEMRA cells were FACS-enriched and CD8+ and CD4+ T cells negatively isolated. The RNA, about 0.45 to 1 ug, was put through reverse transcription using random hexamers. TCRdb reprocessed the immunoSEQ multiplex PCR reads via MiXCR and lists one record per CDR3 protein. The table shows some 120,000 distinct CDR3 sequences, with about 95% occurring only once. The sequencing input was CD4+ T cells from PBMCs. The genes are TRBV12-3 or TRBV12-4 and TRBJ2-1; D unresolved. This clonotype was sampled from a human donor in good health. CDR3 nucleotides: TGTGCCAGCAGTTTGTTCCAAAACAATGAGCAGTTCTTC. Its protein is CASSLFQNNEQFF.